This T cell receptor (beta chain) was sequenced for a study of T cells in Graves' hyperthyroidism and ophthalmopathy. Study-wide context: Any treatment followed the collection of peripheral blood at initial diagnosis.

The table lists this clonotype with many counts. Amplification of TCR beta CDR3 regions was performed using RNA transcripts as template. In the first-round RT-PCR of the TCR CDR3, the HTBI primer set was used. TCRdb passed the multiplex PCR reads through MiXCR, listing each CDR3 protein once. This sample has under 350,000 distinct CDR3 sequences, with approximately 26% found just once. V lost 2 bases and J lost 4; bases outside the gene matches: 6. The CDR3 is 15 residues long. CDR1 is SGHRS and CDR2 is YFSETQ in the germline V gene. The specimen was blood. The sequence derives from a man in his forties or fifties with Graves' hyperthyroidism that later progressed to Graves' ophthalmopathy. The chain carries TRBV5-1 and TRBJ2-7; TRBD2 matches at 10 bases. DNA for the CDR3: TGCGCCAGCAGCTTCGGGTCTAGCGGGAGTTACGAGCAGTACTTC. The encoded protein is CASSFGSSGSYEQYF.